This TCR beta chain emerged from a study of identical twins. Template switching supplied a universal primer site; unique molecular identifiers were carried on the cDNA. TCRdb recomputed calls from the 5' RACE reads with MiXCR, one row per CDR3 protein. The repertoire holds 600,000 to 800,000 distinct CDR3 sequences, roughly 20% seen once, with roughly 4.3% in the top ten. In regard to this clonotype: Its antigen is unidentified.

General study results and limits: In cord blood, abundant beta clonotypes had fewer insertions; memory showed no trend.

J was trimmed by 9 bases and V by 4 bases; bases with no gene match: 8. This CDR3 has 13 amino acids. Germline assignment: CDR1 SQVTM and CDR2 ANQGSEA. These same records also appear under a second study, on T cells expressing NK-cell markers. Per that paper: In a handful of donors, dominant clonotypes made up roughly 25-60.1% of CD3+CD56-NKG2C+ cells.

Sequenced input: PBMCs. The rearrangement links TRBV29-1 to TRBJ2-1; 8 bases fit TRBD2. The clonotype was recovered from a woman in her late teens or twenties in good health. The DNA for the CDR3 is TGCAGCGTTGTGCCGGGAGGGAGGGGTGAGCAGTTCTTC. Its translation is CSVVPGGRGEQFF.